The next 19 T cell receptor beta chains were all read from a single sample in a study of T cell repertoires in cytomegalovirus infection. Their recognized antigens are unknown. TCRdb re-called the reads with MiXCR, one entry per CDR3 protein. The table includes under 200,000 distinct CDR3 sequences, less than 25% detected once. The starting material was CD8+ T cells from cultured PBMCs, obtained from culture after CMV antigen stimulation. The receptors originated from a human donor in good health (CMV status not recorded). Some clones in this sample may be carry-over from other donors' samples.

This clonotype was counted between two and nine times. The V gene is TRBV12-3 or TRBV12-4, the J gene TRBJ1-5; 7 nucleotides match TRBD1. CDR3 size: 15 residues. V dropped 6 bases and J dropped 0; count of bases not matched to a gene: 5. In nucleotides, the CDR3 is TGTGCCAGCAGCCCTGGGACAGCTAGCAATCAGCCCCAGCATTTT. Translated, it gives CASSPGTASNQPQHF.

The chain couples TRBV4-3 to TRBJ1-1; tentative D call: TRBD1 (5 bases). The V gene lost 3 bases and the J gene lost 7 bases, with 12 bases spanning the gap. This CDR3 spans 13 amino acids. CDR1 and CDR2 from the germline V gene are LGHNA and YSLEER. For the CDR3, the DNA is TGCGCCAGCAGCCATCGGGGGACGGATGAAGCTTTCTTT. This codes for CASSHRGTDEAFF.

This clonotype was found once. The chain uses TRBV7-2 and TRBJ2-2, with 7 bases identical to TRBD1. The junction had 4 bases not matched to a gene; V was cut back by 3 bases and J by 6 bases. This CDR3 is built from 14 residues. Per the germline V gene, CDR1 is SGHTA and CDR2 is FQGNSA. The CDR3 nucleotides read TGTGCCAGCAGCTTCGACCAGGGGGCCGGGGAGCTGTTTTTT. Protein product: CASSFDQGAGELFF.

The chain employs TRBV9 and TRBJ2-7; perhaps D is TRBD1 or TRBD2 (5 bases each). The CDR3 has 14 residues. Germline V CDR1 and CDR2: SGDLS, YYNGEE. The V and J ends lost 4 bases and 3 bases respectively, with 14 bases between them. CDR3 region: CASSPGSLRYEQYF. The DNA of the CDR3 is TGTGCCAGCAGCCCAGGGAGTTTACGCTACGAGCAGTACTTC.

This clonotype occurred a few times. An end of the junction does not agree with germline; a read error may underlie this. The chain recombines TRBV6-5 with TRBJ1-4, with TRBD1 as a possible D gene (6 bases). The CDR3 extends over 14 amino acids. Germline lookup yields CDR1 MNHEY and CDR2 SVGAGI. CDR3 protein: CATSYQGIGEKLFF. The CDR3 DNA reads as TGTGCCACCAGTTATCAGGGGATTGGTGAAAAACTGTTTTTT.

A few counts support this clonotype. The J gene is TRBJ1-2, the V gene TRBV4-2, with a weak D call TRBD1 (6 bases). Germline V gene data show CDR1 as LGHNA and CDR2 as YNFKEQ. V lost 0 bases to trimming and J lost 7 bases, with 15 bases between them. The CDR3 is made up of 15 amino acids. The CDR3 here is CASSQEDSPMSGYTF. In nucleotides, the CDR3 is TGTGCCAGCAGCCAAGAGGACAGCCCAATGAGTGGCTACACCTTC.

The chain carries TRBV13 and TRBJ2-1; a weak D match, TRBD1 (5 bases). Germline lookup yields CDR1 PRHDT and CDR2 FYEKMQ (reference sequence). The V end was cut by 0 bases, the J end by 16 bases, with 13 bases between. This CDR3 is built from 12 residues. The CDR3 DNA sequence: TGTGCCAGCAGCTTAGGTCTTACAGGTCGCTTCTTC. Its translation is CASSLGLTGRFF.

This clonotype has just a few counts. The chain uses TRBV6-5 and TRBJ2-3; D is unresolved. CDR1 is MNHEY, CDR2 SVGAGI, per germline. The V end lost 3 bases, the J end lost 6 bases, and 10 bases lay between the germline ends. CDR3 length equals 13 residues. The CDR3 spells CASSYMGSDTQYF. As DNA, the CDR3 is TGTGCCAGCAGTTATATGGGGTCGGATACGCAGTATTTT.

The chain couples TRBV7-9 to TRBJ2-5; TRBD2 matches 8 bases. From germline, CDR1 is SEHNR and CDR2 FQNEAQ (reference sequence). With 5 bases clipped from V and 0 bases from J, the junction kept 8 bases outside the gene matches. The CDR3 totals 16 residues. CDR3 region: CASSPQRGKYQETQYF. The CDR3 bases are TGTGCCAGCAGCCCCCAGCGGGGGAAGTACCAAGAGACCCAGTACTTC. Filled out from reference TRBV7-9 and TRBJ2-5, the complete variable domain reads DTGVSQNPRHKITKRGQNVTFRCDPISEHNRLYWYRQTLGQGPEFLTYFQNEAQLEKSRLLSDRFSAERPKGSFSTLEIQRTEQGDSAMYLCASSPQRGKYQETQYFGPGTRLLVL.

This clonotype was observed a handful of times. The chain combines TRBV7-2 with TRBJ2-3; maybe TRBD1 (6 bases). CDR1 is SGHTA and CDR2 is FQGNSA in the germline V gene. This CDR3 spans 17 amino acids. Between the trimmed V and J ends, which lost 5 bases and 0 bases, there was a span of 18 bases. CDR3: CASSRGTQGPSTDTQYF. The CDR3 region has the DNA TGTGCCAGCAGCCGAGGGACACAGGGACCTAGCACAGATACGCAGTATTTT.

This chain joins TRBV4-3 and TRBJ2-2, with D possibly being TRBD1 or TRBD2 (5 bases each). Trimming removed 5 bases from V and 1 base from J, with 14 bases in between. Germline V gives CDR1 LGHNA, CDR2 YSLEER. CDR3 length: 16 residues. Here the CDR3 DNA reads TGCGCCAGCAGCAGCTGGGACGGCGGGAACACCGGGGAGCTGTTTTTT. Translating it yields CASSSWDGGNTGELFF.

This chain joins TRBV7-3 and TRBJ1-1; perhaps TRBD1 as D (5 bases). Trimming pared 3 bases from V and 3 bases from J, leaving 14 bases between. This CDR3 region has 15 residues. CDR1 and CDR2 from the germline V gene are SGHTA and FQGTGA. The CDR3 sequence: CASSFLSGPDTEAFF. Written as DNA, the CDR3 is TGTGCCAGCAGCTTTCTTTCAGGGCCAGACACTGAAGCTTTCTTT.

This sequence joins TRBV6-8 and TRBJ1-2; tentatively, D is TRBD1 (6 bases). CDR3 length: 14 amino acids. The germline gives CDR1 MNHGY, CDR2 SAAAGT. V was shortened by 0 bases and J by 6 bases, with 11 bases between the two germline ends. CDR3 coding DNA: TGTGCCAGCAGTTACTCGTACAGGGAGGATGGCTACACCTTC. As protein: CASSYSYREDGYTF.

The CDR3 sequence: CASSLGRGDFNYEQYF. The CDR3 DNA follows: TGTGCCAGCAGCTTAGGTCGCGGGGATTTTAACTACGAGCAGTACTTC. This rearrangement joins TRBV7-8 to TRBJ2-7; a possible D gene is TRBD2 (6 bases). Per the germline V gene, CDR1 is SGHVS and CDR2 is FQNEAQ. V shed 1 base and J shed 3 bases, with 16 bases lying between them. The CDR3 sequence is 16 residues long.

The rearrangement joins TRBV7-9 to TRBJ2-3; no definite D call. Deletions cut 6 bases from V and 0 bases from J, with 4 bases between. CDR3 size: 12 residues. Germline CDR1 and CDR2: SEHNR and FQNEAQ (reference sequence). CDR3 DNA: TGTGCCAGCAGTCAGAGCACAGATACGCAGTATTTT. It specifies CASSQSTDTQYF.

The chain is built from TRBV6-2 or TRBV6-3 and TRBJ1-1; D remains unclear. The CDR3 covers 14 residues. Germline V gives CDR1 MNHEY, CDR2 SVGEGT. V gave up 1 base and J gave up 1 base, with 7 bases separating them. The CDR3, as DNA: TGTGCCAGCAGTTACTGGCGGGGGAACACTGAAGCTTTCTTT. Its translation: CASSYWRGNTEAFF.

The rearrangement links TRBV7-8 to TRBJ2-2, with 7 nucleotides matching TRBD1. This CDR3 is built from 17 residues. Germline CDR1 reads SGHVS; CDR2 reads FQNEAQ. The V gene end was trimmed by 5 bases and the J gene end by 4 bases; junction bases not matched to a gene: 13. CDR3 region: CASSPRDDRVPTGELFF. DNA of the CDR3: TGTGCCAGCAGCCCCCGGGACGACAGGGTCCCCACCGGGGAGCTGTTTTTT.

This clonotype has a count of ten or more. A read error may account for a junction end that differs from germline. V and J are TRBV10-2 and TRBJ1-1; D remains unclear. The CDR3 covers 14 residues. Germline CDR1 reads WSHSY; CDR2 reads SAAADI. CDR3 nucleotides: TGCGCCAGTAGTGTAAGTCAGCTTCGCACTGAAGCTTTCTTT. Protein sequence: CASSVSQLRTEAFF.

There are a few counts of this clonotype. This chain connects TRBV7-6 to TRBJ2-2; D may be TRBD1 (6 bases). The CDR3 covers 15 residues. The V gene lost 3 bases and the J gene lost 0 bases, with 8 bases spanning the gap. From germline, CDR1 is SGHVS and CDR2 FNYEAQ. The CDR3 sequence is CASSFNRANTGELFF. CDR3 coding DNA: TGTGCCAGCAGCTTTAACAGGGCGAACACCGGGGAGCTGTTTTTT.